This T cell receptor beta chain was sequenced during a study of somatic mutations in cytotoxic T cells in rheumatoid arthritis. Study-level background: Sorted by flow to nearly 100% purity were some V beta antibody-stained T-cell populations, including V beta1+ cells sequenced for TCRB.

Here immunoSEQ multiplex PCR was the method, and the copy in TCRdb shows in-frame clones only, minus some. The top ten clones hold roughly a third of a sample with a few thousand clones, 70% to 90% of them seen once. Study-wide results and caveats: Per patient, the largest CD8+ clone was found to exceed 20% of CD8+ cells in about an eighth of the roughly 65 cases. Healthy controls did not share the age-linked increase in CD8+ clonality seen in rheumatoid arthritis patients.

This clone was counted a few times. Its target is unknown. The germline V gene has CDR1 SQVTM and CDR2 ANQGSEA. V lost 6 bases and J lost 10; bases outside the gene matches: 7. This CDR3 region has 13 residues. The clonotype comes from a woman between 55 and 75 years old with rheumatoid arthritis. V gene TRBV29-1 combines with J gene TRBJ1-6; 9 nucleotides agree with TRBD1. Specimen: CD8+ T cells sorted from blood. The CDR3 region is CSVLDRGGSPLHF. CDR3 nucleotides: TGCAGCGTCCTGGACAGGGGAGGCTCACCCCTCCACTTT. Full variable domain (missing parts from reference TRBV29-1 and TRBJ1-6): SAVISQKPSRDICQRGTSLTIQCQVDSQVTMMFWYRQQPGQSLTLIATANQGSEATYESGFVIDKFPISRPNLTFSTLTVSNMSPEDSSIYLCSVLDRGGSPLHFGNGTRLTVT.